The clone carrying this TCR beta chain was seen a few times. Germline trimming cut 5 bases from V and 8 bases from J; bases unmatched to any gene: 6. The CDR3 covers 15 residues. CDR1 is SEHNR and CDR2 is FQNEAQ in the germline V gene (reference sequence). The data were produced by immunoSEQ multiplex PCR, yet TCRdb's version contains in-frame clones alone and is incomplete. The sample holds 200,000 or so clones; roughly 79% are singletons and the top ten take approximately 12%. This sample is part of a study of blood T cell repertoires in COVID-19. The chain links TRBV7-9 to TRBJ2-3; 14 bases map to TRBD2. This clonotype was sampled from a woman aged 80 or older with COVID-19, enrolled during active disease. Sequenced material: peripheral blood. CDR3 protein: CASSLPGLAGGTQYF. The CDR3 nucleotides read TGTGCCAGCAGCCTCCCAGGACTAGCGGGAGGTACGCAGTATTTT.